The 15 T cell receptor beta chains reported below all come from one sample, sequenced in a study of blood T cells in healthy people across ages. Next came a second PCR, run for about 6 to 11 cycles, which used a sample-barcoded 5' primer along with a J-beta primer mix. TCRdb passed the 5' RACE reads through MiXCR, listing each CDR3 protein once. The sample lists about 780,000 distinct CDR3 sequences; roughly 26% were seen once. The same specimen was also included in a second study, on T cells of mothers and their children.

Sequencing used blood. All receptors derive from a boy aged 10-17 years in good health.

This clonotype was found many times. One end of the junction fails to match germline, which may point to a read error. The chain joins TRBV12-3 or TRBV12-4 to TRBJ2-2; D gene ambiguous. This CDR3 has 13 amino acids. CDR3: CASSLVRTGELFF. As DNA, the CDR3 is TGTGCCAGCAGCTTAGTCCGGACCGGGGAGCTGTTTTTT.

This clonotype was detected only a few times. CDR3 residues: CAITSNRDEQFF. CDR3 DNA: TGTGCCATCACTTCGAACAGAGATGAGCAGTTCTTC. V gene TRBV10-3 combines with J gene TRBJ2-1; D is unclear. CDR1 and CDR2 from the germline V gene are ENHRY and SYGVKD. This CDR3 has 12 amino acids. Trimming stripped 7 bases from V and 8 bases from J, with 12 bases between.

The chain joins TRBV25-1 to TRBJ1-1; 8 bases line up with TRBD1. With 0 bases clipped from V and 5 bases from J, the junction kept 8 bases outside the gene matches. CDR1 is MGHDK, CDR2 SYGVNS, per germline. This CDR3 spans 16 amino acids. CDR3 amino acids: CASSEYLSRTGTEAFF. The DNA for the CDR3 is TGTGCCAGCAGTGAATACTTGTCTCGGACAGGGACTGAAGCTTTCTTT.

This chain connects TRBV12-3 or TRBV12-4 to TRBJ2-1; TRBD1 is a possible D gene (5 bases). This CDR3 has 15 residues. V was clipped by 7 bases and J by 0 bases, with 13 bases between them. The CDR3 coding sequence is TGTGCCAGCACCGAAGCAGGGATCTCCTACAATGAGCAGTTCTTC. Protein: CASTEAGISYNEQFF.

This clonotype was detected ten times or more. The genes are TRBV12-3 or TRBV12-4 and TRBJ2-3; D gene uncertain. The CDR3 has 11 residues. V was clipped by 2 bases and J by 5 bases, with 2 bases between them. The CDR3 region is CASSLLDTQYF. CDR3 nucleotides: TGTGCCAGCAGTTTATTAGATACGCAGTATTTT.

Only a few counts were recorded for this clonotype. Here the CDR3 reads CSASLAGGPRPYNEQFF. CDR3 bases: TGCAGTGCTAGCTTAGCGGGGGGGCCACGGCCCTACAATGAGCAGTTCTTC. This rearrangement joins TRBV20-1 to TRBJ2-1; the match to TRBD2 covers 11 bases. V lost 3 bases and J lost 2; bases outside the gene matches: 9. Germline V gene data show CDR1 as DFQATT and CDR2 as SNEGSKA (reference sequence). The CDR3 is made up of 17 amino acids.

In its sample, this clonotype was seen a few times. The J gene is TRBJ2-5, the V gene TRBV6-2 or TRBV6-3, with TRBD1 as a possible D gene (5 bases). This CDR3 region has 16 residues. V lost 2 bases to trimming and J lost 0 bases, with 13 bases between them. From germline, CDR1 is MNHEY and CDR2 SVGEGT. The CDR3 loop is CASSYGQGVYQETQYF. CDR3 DNA sequence: TGTGCCAGCAGTTACGGGCAGGGCGTCTACCAAGAGACCCAGTACTTC.

The chain links TRBV21-1 to TRBJ2-1. TRBV21-1 is given as a pseudogene. The CDR3 runs 17 residues. The CDR3 DNA reads as TGTGCCAGCAGCAAAGTCGAACTCCTAAGCTCCTACAATGGGCAGTTCTTC. This gives the protein CASSKVELLSSYNGQFF.

V and J are TRBV2 and TRBJ2-6, with 7 bases aligning to TRBD2. Unmatched junction bases numbered 1, after V lost 6 bases and J lost 5 bases. The CDR3 has 13 residues. The germline gives CDR1 SNHLY, CDR2 FYNNEI. This chain's CDR3 is CASRGGWANVLTF. In DNA, the CDR3 is TGTGCCAGCAGGGGAGGGTGGGCCAACGTCCTGACTTTC.

The V and J genes are TRBV6-5 and TRBJ1-5; no firm D call. V lost 6 bases and J 7 bases, leaving 13 bases between the germline ends. The CDR3 spans 13 residues. Germline loops: CDR1 MNHEY, CDR2 SVGAGI. The CDR3 protein is CASSRNLEQPQHF. CDR3 nucleotide sequence: TGTGCCAGCAGCCGGAACCTAGAACAGCCCCAGCATTTT.

This clonotype was recorded at least ten times. The V call is TRBV3-1, the J call TRBJ2-5; D call uncertain. Germline CDR1 and CDR2: LGHDT and YNNKEL (reference sequence). This CDR3 has 12 residues. Trimming took off 2 bases at V and 0 bases at J, with 1 base between the two ends. The CDR3 DNA reads as TGTGCCAGCAGCCAAAACCAAGAGACCCAGTACTTC. As protein: CASSQNQETQYF.

This clonotype was detected only a few times. The CDR3 nucleotides read TGTGCCAGCAAAAGGCGGGACGGGGCCTACGAGCAGTACTTC. It codes for CASKRRDGAYEQYF. The rearrangement links TRBV6-2 or TRBV6-3 to TRBJ2-7, with D maybe TRBD2 (6 bases). V dropped 7 bases and J dropped 2 bases, with 15 bases sitting between them. CDR1 MNHEY and CDR2 SVGEGT come from the germline V gene. CDR3 length equals 14 residues.

For the CDR3, the DNA is TGCGCCAGCAGCTTGCTACAGGTCGAGACTAATGAAAAACTGTTTTTT. Translation gives CASSLLQVETNEKLFF. The chain carries TRBV5-1 and TRBJ1-4; the D gene is possibly TRBD1 (5 bases). This CDR3 spans 16 amino acids. Looked up from germline, CDR1 is SGHRS and CDR2 is YFSETQ. The ends were cut back, 1 base at V and 2 bases at J, with 12 bases in the middle.

The chain links TRBV12-3 or TRBV12-4 to TRBJ2-3; 8 bases agree with TRBD2. The CDR3 runs to 13 residues. The trim removed 6 bases at V and 4 bases at J, leaving 3 bases unmatched. In nucleotides, the CDR3 is TGTGCCAGCAGCACTAGCGGACCAGATACGCAGTATTTT. Translation gives CASSTSGPDTQYF.

The gene calls are TRBV11-2 and TRBJ2-7; D may be TRBD1 or TRBD2 (5 bases each). The CDR3 spans 14 residues. The germline gives CDR1 SGHAT, CDR2 FQNNGV. Trimming removed 4 bases at V and 5 bases at J, with 15 bases between. CDR3: CASSWAGTPHEQYF. In DNA, the CDR3 is TGTGCCAGCAGCTGGGCCGGGACCCCACACGAGCAGTACTTC.